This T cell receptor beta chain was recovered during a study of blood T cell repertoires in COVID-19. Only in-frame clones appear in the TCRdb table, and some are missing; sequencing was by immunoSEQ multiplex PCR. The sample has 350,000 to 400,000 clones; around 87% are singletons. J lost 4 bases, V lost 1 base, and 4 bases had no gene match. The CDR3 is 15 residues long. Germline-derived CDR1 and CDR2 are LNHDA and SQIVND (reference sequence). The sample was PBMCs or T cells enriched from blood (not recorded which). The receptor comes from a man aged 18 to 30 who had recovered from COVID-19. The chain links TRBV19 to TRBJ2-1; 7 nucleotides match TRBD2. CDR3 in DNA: TGTGCCAGTAGTATAGCGGGAGGACGGTACAATGAGCAGTTCTTC. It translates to CASSIAGGRYNEQFF.